This T cell receptor (beta chain) was observed in a study of metastatic and nonmetastatic thyroid tumors. TCRdb ran MiXCR on the PCR reads. Altogether some 40,000 clones are present, 15% to 20% being singletons, with the ten largest covering around 3.9%. Germline V lookup: CDR1 DFQATT, CDR2 SNEGSKA (reference sequence). This CDR3 has 18 amino acids. Trimming took off 0 bases at V and 4 bases at J, with 22 bases between the two ends. Every patient was untreated before thyroid surgery. Sequenced: blood. This receptor was obtained from a female donor with papillary thyroid cancer or a benign thyroid nodule (not recorded which). Some clones in this sample may be carry-over from other donors' samples. The J gene is TRBJ2-1, the V gene TRBV20-1, with D tentatively TRBD2 (6 bases). CDR3 amino acids: CSARDSLTSSKTYNEQFF. The CDR3, as DNA: TGCAGTGCTAGAGACTCCCTTACTAGCAGTAAAACTTACAATGAGCAGTTCTTC.